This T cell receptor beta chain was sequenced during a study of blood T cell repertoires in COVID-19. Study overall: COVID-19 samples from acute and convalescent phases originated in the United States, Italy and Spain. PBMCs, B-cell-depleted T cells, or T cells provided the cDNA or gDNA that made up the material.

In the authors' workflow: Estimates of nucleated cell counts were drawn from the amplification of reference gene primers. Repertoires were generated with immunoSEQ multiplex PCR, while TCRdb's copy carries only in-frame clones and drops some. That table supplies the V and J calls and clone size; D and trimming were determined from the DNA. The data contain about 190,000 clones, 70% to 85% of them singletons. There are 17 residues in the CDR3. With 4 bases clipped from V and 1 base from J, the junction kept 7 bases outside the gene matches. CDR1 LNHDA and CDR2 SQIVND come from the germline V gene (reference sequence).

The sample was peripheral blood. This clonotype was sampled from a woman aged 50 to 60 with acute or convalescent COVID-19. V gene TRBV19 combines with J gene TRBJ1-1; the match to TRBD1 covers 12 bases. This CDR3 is CASSTGTGGVSNTEAFF. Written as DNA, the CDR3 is TGTGCCAGTAGTACCGGGACAGGGGGCGTTTCGAACACTGAAGCTTTCTTT.